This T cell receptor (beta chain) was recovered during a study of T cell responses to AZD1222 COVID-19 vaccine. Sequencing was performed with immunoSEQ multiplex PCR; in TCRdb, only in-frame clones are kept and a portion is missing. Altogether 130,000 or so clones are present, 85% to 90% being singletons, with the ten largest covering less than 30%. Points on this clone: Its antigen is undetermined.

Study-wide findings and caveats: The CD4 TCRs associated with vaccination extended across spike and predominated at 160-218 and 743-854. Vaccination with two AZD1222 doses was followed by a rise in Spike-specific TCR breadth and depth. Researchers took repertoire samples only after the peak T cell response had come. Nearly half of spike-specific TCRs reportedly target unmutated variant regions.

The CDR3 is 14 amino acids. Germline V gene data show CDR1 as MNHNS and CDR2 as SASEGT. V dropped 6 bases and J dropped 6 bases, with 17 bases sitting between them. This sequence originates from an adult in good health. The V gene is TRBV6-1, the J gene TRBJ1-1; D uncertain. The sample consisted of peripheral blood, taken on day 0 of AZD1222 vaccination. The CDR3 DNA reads TGTGCCAGCAGAATCCTCGACGTCGGACCTGAAGCTTTCTTT. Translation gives CASRILDVGPEAFF.